This TCR beta chain originates from a study of T cells in tumors and immune-related adverse events. This clone occurred once. Sequencing used immunoSEQ multiplex PCR; TCRdb keeps in-frame clones, though not all of them. The sample yields 7,900 or so clones, 94% seen once. The material sequenced was lymph node tissue, taken from a patient treated with anti-PD-1 therapy. The receptor was isolated from a female donor with metastatic renal cell carcinoma.

The CDR3 DNA reads TGTGCTAGTGGTTTAGCGGGGGCCTACAATGAGCAGTTCTTC. Its protein is CASGLAGAYNEQFF. The rearrangement joins TRBV12-5 to TRBJ2-1; 8 bases match TRBD2. CDR1 LGHNT and CDR2 FRNRAP come from the germline V gene. The CDR3 has 14 residues. The ends lost 3 bases at V and 2 bases at J; junction bases unmatched: 0.